Listed here are 6 T cell receptor beta chains from one sample, sequenced in a study of T cells after yellow fever vaccination. TCRdb re-called the 5' RACE reads through MiXCR, storing one row per CDR3 protein. This sample has about 220,000 distinct CDR3 sequences, with around 3.1% found just once. This material consisted of CD4+ T cells sorted from PBMCs, taken 10 days after the yellow fever booster vaccination. The source is a man aged 18 to 35 who received the YFV17D yellow fever vaccine.

This clonotype was counted at least ten times. The chain is built from TRBV5-6 and TRBJ2-7, with TRBD2 matching 11 bases. Trimming at V came to 5 bases and at J to 0 bases, leaving 7 bases not matched to a gene. Germline V gene lookup returns CDR1 SGHDT and CDR2 YYEEEE. CDR3 length: 16 amino acids. For the CDR3, the DNA is TGTGCCAGCAGGGGAGGCGGGACTAGCGGCTCCTACGAGCAGTACGTC. Protein: CASRGGGTSGSYEQYV.

This clonotype was picked up many times. V is TRBV20-1 and J is TRBJ2-3; 9 positions match TRBD2. The CDR3 totals 11 residues. The V gene end was trimmed by 7 bases and the J gene end by 4 bases; junction bases not matched to a gene: 0. The germline CDR1 and CDR2 sequences are DFQATT and SNEGSKA (reference sequence). As DNA, the CDR3 is TGCAGTGGACTAGCGGCAGATACGCAGTATTTT. Translation gives CSGLAADTQYF.

Many counts were recorded for this clonotype. The rearrangement links TRBV5-1 to TRBJ2-5; D may be TRBD1 (6 bases). The CDR3 loop spans 13 amino acids. Germline CDR1 and CDR2: SGHRS and YFSETQ. Trimming pared 4 bases from V and 5 bases from J, leaving 12 bases between. The CDR3 region has the DNA TGCGCCAGCAGCCCTACAGGGAAGGAGACCCAGTACTTC. Its translation: CASSPTGKETQYF.

The rearrangement links TRBV5-1 to TRBJ2-3, with 8 bases matching TRBD2. V was clipped by 4 bases and J by 4 bases; unmatched bases: 14. Germline lookup yields CDR1 SGHRS and CDR2 YFSETQ. CDR3 size: 17 residues. CDR3 DNA sequence: TGCGCCAGCAGCCGGAGCAGACTAGCGTCGTTTCCAGATACGCAGTATTTT. Translating it yields CASSRSRLASFPDTQYF.

This clonotype has ten or more counts. The CDR3 spells CSVAGLAGRSSYNEQFF. The CDR3 coding sequence is TGCAGCGTTGCGGGACTAGCGGGGCGAAGCTCCTACAATGAGCAGTTCTTC. V and J are TRBV29-1 and TRBJ2-1, with 13 bases matching TRBD2. This CDR3 contains 17 residues. From germline, CDR1 is SQVTM and CDR2 ANQGSEA. The trim removed 4 bases at V and 0 bases at J, leaving 6 bases unmatched.

This clonotype occurred many times. V usage is TRBV7-2 and J usage is TRBJ1-1, with a weak D call TRBD1 (6 bases). The CDR3 runs to 14 residues. In germline, CDR1 is SGHTA, CDR2 FQGNSA. V was cut by 5 bases and J by 6 bases, with 16 bases left in between. This chain's CDR3 is CASSPQGPYAEAFF. The CDR3 coding sequence is TGTGCCAGCAGCCCACAGGGACCGTATGCTGAAGCTTTCTTT.